Listed here are 5 T cell receptor beta chains from one sample, sequenced in a study of blood T cell repertoires in COVID-19. Generated by immunoSEQ multiplex PCR, the TCRdb table keeps only in-frame clones and is missing some. The repertoire includes about 96,000 clones, around 82% of them detected once, and approximately 8.2% sits in the top ten. Sequencing was done on a sample of peripheral blood. These receptors were taken from a man aged 50-60 years who had recovered from COVID-19.

This chain uses TRBV30 with TRBJ2-5; 7 nucleotides agree with TRBD1. The CDR3 runs 13 residues. Looked up from germline, CDR1 is GTSNPN and CDR2 is SVGIG (reference sequence). After removal of 3 bases from V and 5 bases from J, the junction contained 6 bases not matched to a gene. The CDR3 DNA is TGTGCCTGGAGACAGGGGATCGCGGAGACCCAGTACTTC. It yields the protein CAWRQGIAETQYF.

The J gene is TRBJ1-3, the V gene TRBV7-2; no definite D call. Trimming pared 3 bases from V and 0 bases from J, leaving 12 bases between. CDR1 is SGHTA and CDR2 is FQGNSA in the germline V gene. The CDR3 covers 16 residues. Here the CDR3 reads CASSFLAESSGNTIYF. In DNA form, the CDR3 reads TGTGCCAGCAGCTTCTTGGCGGAGAGCTCTGGAAACACCATATATTTT.

In its sample, this clone was seen a few times. This chain uses TRBV7-9 with TRBJ1-5, with D possibly being TRBD1 (6 bases). CDR3 length: 14 residues. V was pared by 6 bases and J by 6 bases, with 15 bases between. CDR1 SEHNR and CDR2 FQNEAQ come from the germline V gene (reference sequence). CDR3 amino acids: CASSTSTGTQPQHF. As DNA, the CDR3 is TGTGCCAGCAGTACCTCGACAGGTACTCAGCCCCAGCATTTT.

This sequence joins TRBV18 and TRBJ1-1, with 8 nucleotides matching TRBD1. V trimming: 4 bases; J trimming: 0 bases; junction bases outside the gene matches: 7. In germline, CDR1 is KGHSH, CDR2 LQKENI. This CDR3 contains 16 residues. CDR3 residues: CASSRSTGAVNTEAFF. Written as DNA, the CDR3 is TGTGCCAGCTCACGCTCGACAGGGGCGGTGAACACTGAAGCTTTCTTT.

The chain employs TRBV6-2 or TRBV6-3 and TRBJ1-1; unclear D gene. CDR1 is MNHEY, CDR2 SVGEGT, per germline. CDR3 length equals 15 residues. V was shortened by 6 bases and J by 5 bases, with 19 bases between the two germline ends. DNA for the CDR3: TGTGCCAGCAGCCTCTATTCGCCAGGTCTTACTGAAGCTTTCTTT. The encoded protein is CASSLYSPGLTEAFF.